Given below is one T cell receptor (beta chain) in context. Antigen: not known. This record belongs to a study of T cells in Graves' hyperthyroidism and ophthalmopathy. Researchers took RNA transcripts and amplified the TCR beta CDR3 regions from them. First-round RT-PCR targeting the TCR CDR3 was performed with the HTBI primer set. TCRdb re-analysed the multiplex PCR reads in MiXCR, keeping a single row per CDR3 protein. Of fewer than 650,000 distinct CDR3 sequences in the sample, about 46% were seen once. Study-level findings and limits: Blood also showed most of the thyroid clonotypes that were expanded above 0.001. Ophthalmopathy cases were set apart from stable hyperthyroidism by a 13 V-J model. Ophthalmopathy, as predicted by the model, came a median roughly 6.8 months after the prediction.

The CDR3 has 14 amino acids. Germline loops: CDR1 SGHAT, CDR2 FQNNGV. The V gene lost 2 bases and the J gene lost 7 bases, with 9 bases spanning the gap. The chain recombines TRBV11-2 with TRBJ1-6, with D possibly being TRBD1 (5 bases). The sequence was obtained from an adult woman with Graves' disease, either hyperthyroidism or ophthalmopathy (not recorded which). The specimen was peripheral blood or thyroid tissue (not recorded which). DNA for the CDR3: TGTGCCAGCAGCTTACCAGGGTACAATTCACCCCTCCACTTT. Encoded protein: CASSLPGYNSPLHF. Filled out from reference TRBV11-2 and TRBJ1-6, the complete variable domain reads EAGVAQSPRYKIIEKRQSVAFWCNPISGHATLYWYQQILGQGPKLLIQFQNNGVVDDSQLPKDRFSAERLKGVDSTLKIQPAKLEDSAVYLCASSLPGYNSPLHFGNGTRLTVT.